This TCR beta chain was captured in a study of blood T cell repertoires in COVID-19. Study information: PBMCs, B-cell-depleted T cells, or T cells were the source of the cDNA or gDNA that made up the material.

Germline CDR1 reads LNHDA; CDR2 reads SQIVND (reference sequence). The CDR3 has 16 amino acids. V shed 4 bases and J shed 4 bases, with 19 bases lying between them. The authors' processing: From reference gene primer amplification, estimates of nucleated cell counts were derived. Using immunoSEQ multiplex PCR, the repertoire was profiled, and TCRdb retains in-frame clones only, with some absent. The V and J calls and clone size are taken from that table; D and trimming were inferred from the DNA. The repertoire consists of approximately 270,000 clones, with 85% to 90% occurring once and the leading ten covering approximately 1.3%.

The V and J genes are TRBV19 and TRBJ1-1; tentative D call: TRBD1 (6 bases). The sequence came from a man older than 75 with acute or convalescent COVID-19. The sequencing sample was made of peripheral blood. CDR3 protein: CASSTLGQQLFTEAFF. The CDR3 nucleotides read TGTGCCAGTAGTACCCTTGGACAGCAGCTTTTCACTGAAGCTTTCTTT.